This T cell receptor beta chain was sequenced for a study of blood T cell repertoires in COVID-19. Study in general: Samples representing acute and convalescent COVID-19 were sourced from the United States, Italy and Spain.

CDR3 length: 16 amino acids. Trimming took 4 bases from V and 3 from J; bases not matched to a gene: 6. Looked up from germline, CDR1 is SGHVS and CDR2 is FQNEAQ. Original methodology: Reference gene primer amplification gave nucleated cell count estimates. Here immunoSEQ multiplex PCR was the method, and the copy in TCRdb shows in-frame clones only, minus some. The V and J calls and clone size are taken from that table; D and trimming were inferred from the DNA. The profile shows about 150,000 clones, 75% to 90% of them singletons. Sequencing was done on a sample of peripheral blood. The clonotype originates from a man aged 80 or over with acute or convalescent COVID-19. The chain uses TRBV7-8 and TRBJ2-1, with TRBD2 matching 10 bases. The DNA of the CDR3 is TGTGCCAGCAGCTCTTCTCTAGCGGGAGACTACAATGAGCAGTTCTTC. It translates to CASSSSLAGDYNEQFF.